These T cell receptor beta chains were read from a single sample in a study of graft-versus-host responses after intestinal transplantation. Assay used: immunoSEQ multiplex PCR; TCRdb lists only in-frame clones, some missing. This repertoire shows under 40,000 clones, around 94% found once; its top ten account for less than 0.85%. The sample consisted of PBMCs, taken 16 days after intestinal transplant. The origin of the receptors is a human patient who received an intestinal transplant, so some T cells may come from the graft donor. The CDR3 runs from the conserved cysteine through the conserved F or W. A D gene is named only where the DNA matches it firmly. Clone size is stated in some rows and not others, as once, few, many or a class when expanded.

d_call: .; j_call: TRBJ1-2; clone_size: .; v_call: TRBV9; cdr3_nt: TGTGCCAGCAGCCTCCGAAACGGAGTGCCAGGGTTAGACTATTTTAGCTACACCTTC; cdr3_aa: CASSLRNGVPGLDYFSYTF
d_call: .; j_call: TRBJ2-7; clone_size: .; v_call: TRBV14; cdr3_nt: TGTGCCAGCAGCCACCCCCTAGGCCTGGCTAGGCCTTACGAGCAGTACTTC; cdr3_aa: CASSHPLGLARPYEQYF
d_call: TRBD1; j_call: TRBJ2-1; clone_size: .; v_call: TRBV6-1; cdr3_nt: TGTGCCAGCAGCAGACAGGGCTCCTACAATGAGCAGTTCTTC; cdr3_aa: CASSRQGSYNEQFF
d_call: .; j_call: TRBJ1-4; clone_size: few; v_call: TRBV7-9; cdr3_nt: TGTGCCAGCAGCTTAGGGACAGTTGGGGAAAAACTGTTTTTT; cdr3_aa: CASSLGTVGEKLFF
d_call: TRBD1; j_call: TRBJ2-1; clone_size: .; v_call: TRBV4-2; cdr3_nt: TGTGCCAGCAGCCAAGAACACCCGAGACAGGGTTGTGAGCAGTTCTTC; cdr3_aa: CASSQEHPRQGCEQFF
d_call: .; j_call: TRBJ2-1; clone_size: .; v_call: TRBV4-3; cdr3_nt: TGCGCCAGCAGCCAAGAACGTTCCTACCCCGAAGGAGAGCAGTTCTTC; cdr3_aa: CASSQERSYPEGEQFF
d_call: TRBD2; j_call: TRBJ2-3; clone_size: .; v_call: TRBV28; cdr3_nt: TGTGCCAGCAGCTCCTCCCGGGTGGGACTAGCGGGAGCAGATACGCAGTATTTT; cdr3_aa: CASSSSRVGLAGADTQYF
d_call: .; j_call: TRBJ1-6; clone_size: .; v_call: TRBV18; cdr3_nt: TGTGCCAGCTCAGGTGTGGATAATTCACCCCTCCACTTT; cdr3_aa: CASSGVDNSPLHF
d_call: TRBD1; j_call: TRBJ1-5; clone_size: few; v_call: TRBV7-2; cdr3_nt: TGTGCCAGCAGCTTAGACAGGGGGGTCAATCAGCCCCAGCATTTT; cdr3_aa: CASSLDRGVNQPQHF
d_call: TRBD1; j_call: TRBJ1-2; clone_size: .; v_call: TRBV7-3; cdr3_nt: TGTGCCAGCAGCCCAACCAAAACTTTGGACAGGCCTAACTATGGCTACACCTTC; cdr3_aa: CASSPTKTLDRPNYGYTF
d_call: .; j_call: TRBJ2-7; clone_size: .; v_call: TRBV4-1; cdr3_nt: TGCGCCAGCAGCCTTACGCGGGACAGCTCCTACGAGCAGTACTTC; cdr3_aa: CASSLTRDSSYEQYF
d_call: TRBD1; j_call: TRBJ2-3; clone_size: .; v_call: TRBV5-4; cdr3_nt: TGTGCCAGCAGCTTCCGGACAGGGGATACAGATACGCAGTATTTT; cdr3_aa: CASSFRTGDTDTQYF
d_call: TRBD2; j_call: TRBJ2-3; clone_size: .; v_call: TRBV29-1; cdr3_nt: TGCAGCGTTGAAGATAGAGCTAGCGGGAGTGCCGCAGATACGCAGTATTTT; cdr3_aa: CSVEDRASGSAADTQYF
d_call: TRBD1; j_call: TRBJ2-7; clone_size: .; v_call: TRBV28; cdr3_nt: TGTGCCAGCAGTTTCCGGGACAGGGGGCCCTACGAGCAGTACTTC; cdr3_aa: CASSFRDRGPYEQYF
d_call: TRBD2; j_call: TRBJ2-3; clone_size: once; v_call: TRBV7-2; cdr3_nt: TGTGCCAGCAGCTTAGCGTCTAGCGGGAGCATAGGAAGCACAGATACGCAGTATTTT; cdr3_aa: CASSLASSGSIGSTDTQYF
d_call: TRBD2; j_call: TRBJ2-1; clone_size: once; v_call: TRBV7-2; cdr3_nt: TGTGCCAGCACCACCCTAGCGGGAGTTTCCTACAATGAGCAGTTCTTC; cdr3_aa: CASTTLAGVSYNEQFF
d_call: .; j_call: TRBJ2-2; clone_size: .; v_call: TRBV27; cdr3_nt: TGTGCCAGCAGTTTATGGGCCAGGGGCGGGGAGCTGTTTTTT; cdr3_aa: CASSLWARGGELFF
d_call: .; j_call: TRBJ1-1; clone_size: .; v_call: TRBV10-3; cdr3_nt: TGTGCCATCAGGGAGGAGAACACTGAAGCTTTCTTT; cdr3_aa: CAIREENTEAFF
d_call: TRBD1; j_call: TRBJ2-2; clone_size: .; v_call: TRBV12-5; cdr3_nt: TGTGCTAGTGGTTTGATATTAACAGGGGGCCTGAACACCGGGGAGCTGTTTTTT; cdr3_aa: CASGLILTGGLNTGELFF
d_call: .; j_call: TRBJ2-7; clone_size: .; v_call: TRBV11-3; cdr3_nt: TGTGCCAGCAGCCACGGACGATCCTACGAGCAGTACTTC; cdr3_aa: CASSHGRSYEQYF
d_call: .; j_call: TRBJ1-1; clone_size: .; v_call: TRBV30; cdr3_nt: TGTGCCTGGAGTAGGCAGACTAACACTGAAGCTTTCTTT; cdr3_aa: CAWSRQTNTEAFF
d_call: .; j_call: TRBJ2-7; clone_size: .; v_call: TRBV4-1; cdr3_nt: TGCGCCACTAGCCAAGTCCATACGGAAGGCTACGAGCAGTACTTC; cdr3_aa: CATSQVHTEGYEQYF
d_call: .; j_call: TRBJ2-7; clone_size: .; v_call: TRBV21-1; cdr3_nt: TGTGCCAGCAGCATCGGGACATACGAGCAGTACTTC; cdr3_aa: CASSIGTYEQYF
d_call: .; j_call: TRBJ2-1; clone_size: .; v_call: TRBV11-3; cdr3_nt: TGTGCCAGCAGCTTCGGCAGGTCCTCCTACAATGAGCAGTTCTTC; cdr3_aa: CASSFGRSSYNEQFF
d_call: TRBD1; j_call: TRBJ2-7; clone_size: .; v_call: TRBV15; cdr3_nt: TGTGCCACCAGCAGTGTATACCGGGACAGGGGGTACTACGAGCAGTACTTC; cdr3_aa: CATSSVYRDRGYYEQYF
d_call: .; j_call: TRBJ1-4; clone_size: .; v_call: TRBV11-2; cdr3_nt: TGTGCCAGCAGCAAACTAGGAGGGGGGACTAATGAAAAACTGTTTTTT; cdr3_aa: CASSKLGGGTNEKLFF